The entry below gives a single TCR beta chain sequence along with its context. Its antigen is unidentified. The junction had 5 bases not matched to a gene; V was cut back by 0 bases and J by 9 bases. This CDR3 region has 14 residues. Germline CDR1 DFQATT, CDR2 SNEGSKA (reference sequence). Each TCR beta library was made by quantitative 5'-RACE that incorporated molecular barcodes. TCRdb redid the calling of the 5' RACE reads with MiXCR, one entry per CDR3 protein. The sample has roughly 250,000 distinct CDR3 sequences; 8.6% are singletons. The entry originates in a study of CD8 T cells in ankylosing spondylitis. Findings of the study overall: Disease-associated clones were reportedly significantly overrepresented in matched ankylosing spondylitis synovial fluid. Prior literature has documented some motif variants in synovial fluid and blood from reactive arthritis. Disease-linked clones displayed a CD8+ phenotype and appeared relatively rarely in peripheral blood.

The receptor was derived from a male donor with ankylosing spondylitis or in good health (not recorded which). The chain is built from TRBV20-1 and TRBJ2-1; 10 nucleotides line up with TRBD2. Sequenced sample: blood, either unsorted or a sorted T cell fraction (not recorded which). For the CDR3, the DNA is TGCAGTGCTAGAGATCCTAGCGGGAGATCTGAGCAGTTCTTC. This encodes CSARDPSGRSEQFF.